What follows are 16 T cell receptor beta chains derived from one specimen sequenced in a study of T cells in Graves' hyperthyroidism and ophthalmopathy. RNA transcripts provided the source from which TCR beta CDR3 regions were amplified. TCR CDR3 underwent first-round RT-PCR with the HTBI primer set. TCRdb redid the calling of the multiplex PCR reads with MiXCR, one entry per CDR3 protein. The sample includes hundreds of thousands of distinct CDR3 sequences, over 35% seen only once; the top ten take approximately 10%. Source material: blood. The origin of the receptors is a man younger than 35 with Graves' hyperthyroidism.

In regard to this clonotype: A read error may be the cause here, since a much bigger clone is one base away. The J gene is TRBJ1-2, the V gene TRBV12-3 or TRBV12-4, with D unresolved. The CDR3 totals 13 residues. The chain's CDR3 is CASTGVGNYDYTF. CDR3 sequence (DNA): TGTGCCAGCACTGGCGTCGGCAACTATGACTACACCTTC.

This chain connects TRBV12-3 or TRBV12-4 to TRBJ1-3; D gene ambiguous. V dropped 3 bases and J dropped 8 bases, with 17 bases sitting between them. This CDR3 is 15 amino acids long. Here the CDR3 reads CASSFGLPPGYTIYF. DNA of the CDR3: TGTGCCAGCAGTTTTGGACTCCCACCGGGGTACACCATATATTTT.

Here the CDR3 reads CSASTGEEVQPQHF. DNA of the CDR3: TGCAGTGCAAGTACAGGGGAAGAGGTTCAGCCCCAGCATTTT. The chain links TRBV20-1 to TRBJ1-5; 7 nucleotides line up with TRBD1. Germline trimming cut 6 bases from V and 6 bases from J; bases unmatched to any gene: 11. Germline V gene data show CDR1 as DFQATT and CDR2 as SNEGSKA (reference sequence). The CDR3 is 14 amino acids.

The sample holds many counts of this clonotype. V is TRBV10-3 and J is TRBJ2-5, with TRBD2 as a possible D gene (6 bases). This CDR3 has 15 amino acids. V was shortened by 3 bases and J by 4 bases, with 15 bases between the two germline ends. CDR1 is ENHRY, CDR2 SYGVKD, per germline. The CDR3 coding sequence is TGTGCCATCAGTGATCCAGGCGGGGTAGGAGAGACCCAGTACTTC. Its translation is CAISDPGGVGETQYF.

Concerning this clonotype itself: Germline is not matched at one junction end, which may reflect a read error. The chain carries TRBV6-6 and TRBJ2-7; no definite D call. Germline lookup yields CDR1 MNHNY and CDR2 SVGAGI (reference sequence). This CDR3 comprises 11 residues. Here the CDR3 DNA reads TGTGTCAGCAGTTACCGTCTCGAGCAGTACTTC. Amino acid sequence: CVSSYRLEQYF.

The chain links TRBV7-3 to TRBJ2-7, with a possible D match to TRBD2 (6 bases). The V gene lost 11 bases and the J gene lost 2 bases, with 13 bases spanning the gap. CDR3 length: 12 residues. Per the germline V gene, CDR1 is SGHTA and CDR2 is FQGTGA. In DNA, the CDR3 is TGTGCCGTAGGAGGGGCTGCCTACGAGCAGTACTTC. This translates into CAVGGAAYEQYF.

This clonotype came up many times. This sequence joins TRBV20-1 and TRBJ1-1; no reliable D call. Germline CDR1 reads DFQATT; CDR2 reads SNEGSKA (reference sequence). Deletions cut 1 base from V and 3 bases from J, with 12 bases between. CDR3 size: 14 residues. The CDR3 DNA reads TGCAGTGCTAGAGGGGAGGGTGGAGACACTGAAGCTTTCTTT. Its translation is CSARGEGGDTEAFF.

The chain employs TRBV9 and TRBJ1-3; D uncertain. Trimming took off 4 bases at V and 1 base at J, with 9 bases between the two ends. This CDR3 comprises 14 residues. Per germline, CDR1 SGDLS and CDR2 YYNGEE. CDR3 DNA sequence: TGTGCCAGCAGCCCGATCGAGTCTGGAAACACCATATATTTT. This sequence encodes CASSPIESGNTIYF. Using reference TRBV9 and TRBJ1-3 for the parts outside the CDR3, the full variable domain is DSGVTQTPKHLITATGQRVTLRCSPRSGDLSVYWYQQSLDQGLQFLIQYYNGEERAKGNILERFSAQQFPDLHSELNLSSLELGDSALYFCASSPIESGNTIYFGEGSWLTVV.

The chain links TRBV2 to TRBJ1-5; D uncertain. Germline V CDR1 and CDR2: SNHLY, FYNNEI. The V and J ends lost 5 bases and 7 bases respectively, with 18 bases between them. The CDR3 sequence is 15 residues long. This CDR3 is CASSFSTSPGQPQHF. Written as DNA, the CDR3 is TGTGCCAGCAGTTTTTCCACCTCTCCGGGGCAGCCCCAGCATTTT.

J is TRBJ1-2 and V is TRBV6-5; TRBD1 is a possible D gene (5 bases). The CDR3 runs to 14 residues. The ends were cut back, 3 bases at V and 4 bases at J, with 12 bases in the middle. Per the germline V gene, CDR1 is MNHEY and CDR2 is SVGAGI. CDR3 loop: CASSYVVGGYGYTF. The DNA for the CDR3 is TGTGCCAGCAGTTATGTGGTGGGGGGCTATGGCTACACCTTC.

The rearrangement uses TRBV12-3 or TRBV12-4 and TRBJ1-2, with a weak D call TRBD1 (6 bases). Trimming took off 3 bases at V and 8 bases at J, with 16 bases between the two ends. The CDR3 runs 14 residues. Here the CDR3 reads CASSFLGAIDGYTF. CDR3 in DNA: TGTGCCAGCAGTTTTTTGGGGGCTATCGACGGCTACACCTTC.

This clonotype has a count of ten or more. The chain joins TRBV9 to TRBJ2-5; 11 bases match TRBD2. The CDR3 is made up of 14 amino acids. CDR1 SGDLS and CDR2 YYNGEE come from the germline V gene. Trimming took 3 bases from V and 2 from J; bases not matched to a gene: 0. CDR3 sequence (DNA): TGTGCCAGCAGCGCTAGCGGGAGGCAAGAGACCCAGTACTTC. This translates into CASSASGRQETQYF.

V gene TRBV7-2 combines with J gene TRBJ1-5, with D possibly matching TRBD1 (6 bases). The germline V gene has CDR1 SGHTA and CDR2 FQGNSA. With 1 base removed from V and 7 bases from J, the gap between germline ends came to 14 bases. CDR3 length equals 15 residues. CDR3 DNA sequence: TGTGCCAGCAGCTTAGTGGTCGGGGGGGCCCAGCCCCAGCATTTT. Translating gives CASSLVVGGAQPQHF.

This clonotype was found once. This chain uses TRBV20-1 with TRBJ2-2; the match to TRBD2 covers 9 bases. CDR1 is DFQATT, CDR2 SNEGSKA, per germline (reference sequence). The V and J ends lost 3 bases and 1 base, in that order; junction bases with no gene match: 3. The CDR3 runs to 15 residues. DNA of the CDR3: TGCAGTGCTAGTAGCGGGAGACGGAACACCGGGGAGCTGTTTTTT. Translation gives CSASSGRRNTGELFF.

As for this clonotype: A clone one base away is much larger, so this may be a read error. Written as DNA, the CDR3 is TGTGCCATCAGTAGGATGGACAGCCTGAACACTGAAGCTTTCTTT. Protein: CAISRMDSLNTEAFF. This chain joins TRBV10-3 and TRBJ1-1, with D possibly TRBD1 on 6 matching bases. V shed 5 bases and J shed 0 bases, with 13 bases lying between them. CDR1 is ENHRY, CDR2 SYGVKD, per germline. The CDR3 is 15 amino acids.

This clonotype was seen more than once but under ten times. The junction and the germline gene differ at one end; a read error may be behind it. The chain has TRBV12-3 or TRBV12-4 and TRBJ2-7, with D perhaps matching TRBD1 (7 bases). There are 11 residues in the CDR3. The chain's CDR3 is CASSLRTGLHF. The DNA for the CDR3 is TGTGCCAGCAGCCTCCGGACAGGACTACATTTC.